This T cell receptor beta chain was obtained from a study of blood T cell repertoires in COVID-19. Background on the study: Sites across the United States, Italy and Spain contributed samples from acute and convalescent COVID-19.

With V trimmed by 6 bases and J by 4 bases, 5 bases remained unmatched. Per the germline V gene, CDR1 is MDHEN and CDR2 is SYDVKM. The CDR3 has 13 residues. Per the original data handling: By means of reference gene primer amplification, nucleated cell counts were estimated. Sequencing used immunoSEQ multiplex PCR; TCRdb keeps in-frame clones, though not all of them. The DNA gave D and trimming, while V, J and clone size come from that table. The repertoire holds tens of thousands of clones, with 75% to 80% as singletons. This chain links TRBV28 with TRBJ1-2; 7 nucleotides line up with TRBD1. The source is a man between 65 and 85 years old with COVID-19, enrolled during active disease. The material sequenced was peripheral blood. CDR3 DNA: TGTGCCAGCAGCTCGGGACAGCTCTATGGCTACACCTTC. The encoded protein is CASSSGQLYGYTF.